This is a list of T cell receptor beta chains from one sample in a study of T cell repertoires in cytomegalovirus infection. Their cognate antigens are unknown. TCRdb re-called the reads with MiXCR, one entry per CDR3 protein. The table shows about 480,000 distinct CDR3 sequences, with about 33% occurring only once. The material was cultured PBMCs, obtained from culture after CMV antigen stimulation. Source of these receptors: a human donor in good health (CMV status not recorded). Some clones in this sample may be carry-over from other donors' samples. The CDR3 runs from the conserved cysteine through the conserved F or W. The order of the fields is clone size, J gene, V gene, D gene, CDR3 DNA, CDR3 protein. The D gene is left open where the match is weak. Only some rows state a clone size, as once, few, many or a class for expanded clones.

abundance: -
j_gene: TRBJ1-1
v_gene: TRBV19
d_gene: -
CDR3nt: TGTGCCAGTACTTCTGGTACAGGGTCGTCATTAAGGAACACTGAAGCTTTCTTT
CDR3aa: CASTSGTGSSLRNTEAFF

abundance: -
j_gene: TRBJ1-1
v_gene: TRBV28
d_gene: -
CDR3nt: TGTGCCAGCATAGGTGGGGGGCCTACGAACACTGAAGCTTTCTTT
CDR3aa: CASIGGGPTNTEAFF

abundance: -
j_gene: TRBJ2-6
v_gene: TRBV29-1
d_gene: -
CDR3nt: TGCAGCCCGACCCTGGTTCGGTACTCTGGGGCCAACGTCCTGACTTTC
CDR3aa: CSPTLVRYSGANVLTF

abundance: few
j_gene: TRBJ1-5
v_gene: TRBV6-2/TRBV6-3
d_gene: -
CDR3nt: TGTGCCAGCACGGGGAGGTCCAATCAGCCCCAGCATTTT
CDR3aa: CASTGRSNQPQHF

abundance: -
j_gene: TRBJ2-3
v_gene: TRBV7-6
d_gene: -
CDR3nt: TGTGCCAGCAGCCTAGGGGGGATGAGGACAGATACGCAGTATTTT
CDR3aa: CASSLGGMRTDTQYF

abundance: -
j_gene: TRBJ1-5
v_gene: TRBV29-1
d_gene: -
CDR3nt: TGCAGCGTTGTGACCGGGAATCAGCCCCAGCATTTT
CDR3aa: CSVVTGNQPQHF

abundance: few
j_gene: TRBJ2-5
v_gene: TRBV29-1
d_gene: TRBD2
CDR3nt: TGCAGCGTTGAAACTAGCGGGAAGGGGGAGACCCAGTACTTC
CDR3aa: CSVETSGKGETQYF

abundance: few
j_gene: TRBJ1-1
v_gene: TRBV11-3
d_gene: TRBD1
CDR3nt: TGTGCCAGCAGCCAAACGCAGGGGGTTCGGAAAGCTTTCTTT
CDR3aa: CASSQTQGVRKAFF

abundance: -
j_gene: TRBJ1-2
v_gene: TRBV24-1
d_gene: -
CDR3nt: TGTGCCACCAGTGATGACACTGACGCCTTAGGTGGCTACACCTTC
CDR3aa: CATSDDTDALGGYTF

abundance: -
j_gene: TRBJ2-3
v_gene: TRBV6-2/TRBV6-3
d_gene: -
CDR3nt: TGTGCCAGCAGTTACTACAGCGGAATCACAGATACGCAGTATTTT
CDR3aa: CASSYYSGITDTQYF

abundance: -
j_gene: TRBJ2-3
v_gene: TRBV7-2
d_gene: TRBD2
CDR3nt: TGTGCCAGCAGCTTGATAGCGGGAGGGGGGGGATCAGATACGCAGTATTTT
CDR3aa: CASSLIAGGGGSDTQYF

abundance: -
j_gene: TRBJ2-5
v_gene: TRBV4-3
d_gene: TRBD1
CDR3nt: TGCGCCAGCAGCCAAGGTTGGGACAGGGCGCGGGAGACCCAGTACTTC
CDR3aa: CASSQGWDRARETQYF

abundance: -
j_gene: TRBJ2-1
v_gene: TRBV7-9
d_gene: TRBD2
CDR3nt: TGTGCCAGCAGCCCAAGCGGGGGAGCGGTCTCCTACAATGAGCAGTTCTTC
CDR3aa: CASSPSGGAVSYNEQFF

abundance: -
j_gene: TRBJ1-2
v_gene: TRBV28
d_gene: TRBD1
CDR3nt: TGTGCCAGCAGTTTATCGGGACAGGTTAACTATGGCTACACCTTC
CDR3aa: CASSLSGQVNYGYTF

abundance: few
j_gene: TRBJ1-1
v_gene: TRBV6-6
d_gene: -
CDR3nt: TGTGCCAGCACTAGTAGCAGGGAAGGCACTGAAGCTTTCTTT
CDR3aa: CASTSSREGTEAFF

abundance: -
j_gene: TRBJ1-6
v_gene: TRBV11-2
d_gene: -
CDR3nt: TGTGCCAGCAGCTTACAGGCCGTGAATTCACCCCTCCACTTT
CDR3aa: CASSLQAVNSPLHF

abundance: -
j_gene: TRBJ2-7
v_gene: TRBV10-3
d_gene: -
CDR3nt: TGTGCCATCAGTGCTTCGGCCCCCTACGAGCAGTACTTC
CDR3aa: CAISASAPYEQYF

abundance: -
j_gene: TRBJ2-3
v_gene: TRBV2
d_gene: TRBD1
CDR3nt: TGTGCCAGCAGGAAACAGGGGACAGATACGCAGTATTTT
CDR3aa: CASRKQGTDTQYF

abundance: few
j_gene: TRBJ2-1
v_gene: TRBV27
d_gene: TRBD2
CDR3nt: TGTGCCAGCAGTCTCGCGGGAGATTTCGTTAGGTTTGACTCCTACAATGAGCAGTTCTTC
CDR3aa: CASSLAGDFVRFDSYNEQFF

abundance: -
j_gene: TRBJ2-5
v_gene: TRBV7-2
d_gene: TRBD2
CDR3nt: TGTGCCAGCAGCTTACTAACTAGCGGGCGGCAGACCCAGTACTTC
CDR3aa: CASSLLTSGRQTQYF

abundance: -
j_gene: TRBJ1-1
v_gene: TRBV6-5
d_gene: -
CDR3nt: TGTGCCAGCAGAAACGGGAAAAGACAGTCTGAAGCTTTCTTT
CDR3aa: CASRNGKRQSEAFF

abundance: few
j_gene: TRBJ2-6
v_gene: TRBV12-3/TRBV12-4
d_gene: -
CDR3nt: TGTGCCACCCTCCTCTCTGGGGCCAACGTCCTGACTTTC
CDR3aa: CATLLSGANVLTF

abundance: -
j_gene: TRBJ1-5
v_gene: TRBV7-2
d_gene: -
CDR3nt: TGTGCCAGCAGCTTAGGGTGGAGCAATCAGCCCCAGCATTTT
CDR3aa: CASSLGWSNQPQHF

abundance: -
j_gene: TRBJ2-1
v_gene: TRBV14
d_gene: -
CDR3nt: TGTGCCAGCAGCCAAGGGGACCGCAGAGGGCCTTGGCTCTTC
CDR3aa: CASSQGDRRGPWLF

abundance: -
j_gene: TRBJ2-2
v_gene: TRBV7-2
d_gene: -
CDR3nt: TGTGCCAGCAGGGGACTTTCCGGGGAGCTGTTTTTT
CDR3aa: CASRGLSGELFF

abundance: -
j_gene: TRBJ2-1
v_gene: TRBV4-1
d_gene: TRBD2
CDR3nt: TGCGCCAGCAGCTTATGGACTAGCGGGAGGGCGGATGAGCAGTTCTTC
CDR3aa: CASSLWTSGRADEQFF

abundance: few
j_gene: TRBJ2-3
v_gene: TRBV7-2
d_gene: -
CDR3nt: TGTGCCAGCAGCTTAGCCCTCCGTGTGGGTGGGCCGGACAGCGATACGCAGTATTTT
CDR3aa: CASSLALRVGGPDSDTQYF

abundance: few
j_gene: TRBJ1-5
v_gene: TRBV6-2/TRBV6-3
d_gene: -
CDR3nt: TGTGCCAGCAGAGACAGTGACAATCAGCCCCAGCATTTT
CDR3aa: CASRDSDNQPQHF

abundance: many
j_gene: TRBJ2-6
v_gene: TRBV7-8
d_gene: -
CDR3nt: TGTGCCAGCAGCTTAGCCTTCCAGGGGATGACAGCTGGGGCCAACGTCCTGACTTTC
CDR3aa: CASSLAFQGMTAGANVLTF

abundance: -
j_gene: TRBJ1-2
v_gene: TRBV29-1
d_gene: TRBD1
CDR3nt: TGCAGCGTTGGCGGCGCGGGGCAGGGGGGAGGCTACACCTTC
CDR3aa: CSVGGAGQGGGYTF

abundance: -
j_gene: TRBJ1-5
v_gene: TRBV20-1
d_gene: -
CDR3nt: TGCAGTGCTAGCCACCCTGGGTCCGATCAGCCCCAGCATTTT
CDR3aa: CSASHPGSDQPQHF

abundance: few
j_gene: TRBJ2-1
v_gene: TRBV29-1
d_gene: -
CDR3nt: TGCAGCGTTGAAAGGTTACGGCTAGGGGAGTTCTTC
CDR3aa: CSVERLRLGEFF

abundance: -
j_gene: TRBJ2-1
v_gene: TRBV5-1
d_gene: -
CDR3nt: TGCGCCAGCAGCCACCAGGGCACAGGGTACTCCTACAATGAGCAGTTCTTC
CDR3aa: CASSHQGTGYSYNEQFF

abundance: once
j_gene: TRBJ1-1
v_gene: TRBV19
d_gene: -
CDR3nt: TGTGCCAGTAGTAGGGGACTCACGAACACTGAAGCTTTCTTT
CDR3aa: CASSRGLTNTEAFF

abundance: few
j_gene: TRBJ2-7
v_gene: TRBV7-2
d_gene: TRBD2
CDR3nt: TGTGCCAGCAGCGAGGGGACTAGCGGGTGGTACGAGCAGTACTTC
CDR3aa: CASSEGTSGWYEQYF